This T cell receptor (beta chain) was obtained from a study of T cells in Graves' hyperthyroidism and ophthalmopathy (dated by TCRdb to about 2019). Context from the whole study: Peripheral blood was collected at initial diagnosis, before any treatment. TCR V-J signatures able to tell the groups apart were searched for in a discovery cohort of 90 to 100 patients, of whom around 43 had Graves' ophthalmopathy and about 60 had stable Graves' hyperthyroidism. Prospective prediction of ophthalmopathy was tested in an independent validation cohort consisting of fewer than 20 hyperthyroidism patients and around 16 patients who later progressed to ophthalmopathy. The 85 to 100 discovery patients were divided at random into training and test sets in a 7:3 ratio. In six Graves' hyperthyroidism patients, the study also compared T-cell repertoires from thyroid tissue with T-cell repertoires from blood. Following sampling, methimazole starting at 30 mg daily was given to hyperthyroidism patients, and high-dose intravenous methylprednisolone was given to ophthalmopathy patients. TCR Vbeta CDR3 sequencing of some 140 peripheral blood samples (over 40 ophthalmopathy, approximately 80 hyperthyroidism and 17 progressor patients) is reported in the paper.

This clonotype was counted ten times or more. No cognate antigen has been identified for it. No base quality information exists; no much larger clone differs at one position. The TCR beta CDR3 regions were amplified from the RNA transcripts. A first-round RT-PCR of the TCR CDR3 used the HTBI primer set with the Qiagen OneStep RT-PCR kit. Libraries were constructed in a second round of multiplex PCR, after which size selection and purification were performed. Libraries were sequenced paired-end with 100 bp reads on an Illumina HiSeq2000. Processing in the source paper ran as follows. SOAPnuke was used to process the raw data, removing reads that contained adapters or uncalled bases, had a mean Phred below 15, or lacked an exact match to the constant primer or identifier. COPE v1.2.5 was used to merge the high-quality paired reads, and each unique nucleotide sequence was defined as a clonotype. MiTCR v1.1 was used to align the clonotypes against IMGT TRBV, TRBD and TRBJ reference segments. Analysis was restricted to V-J combinations with a frequency above 0.0001, which covered about 99% of repertoires. The TCS score was defined as F50 (clonal expansion) divided by E x V (chaos), with BLOSUM62-based TCRdist calculated between CDR3 peptides within each V-J. Welch's t-statistics and random forest reduced fewer than 600 V-J features to 13, which were used in a naive Bayes classifier (R e1071). The public reads were reprocessed in TCRdb via fastp at Q25 and MiXCR, keeping in-frame beta chains. Rows with a matching CDR3 protein are joined into one entry that keeps the most common DNA and genes. These V and J calls are TCRdb output, not the study's own analysis. The sample contains about 260,000 distinct CDR3 sequences, approximately 16% of them found a single time. The top ten constitute under 35% of the sample.

On the study overall, not on this receptor specifically: In validation, progression to ophthalmopathy was predicted by the model with more than 65% sensitivity and just over 72% specificity, a median of roughly 6.4 months before onset. Sample size was not statistically predetermined, and investigators were not blinded to group allocation. A 13 V-J signature model separated ophthalmopathy from stable hyperthyroidism, with just over 85% sensitivity and around 84% specificity in cross-validation and 80%/75% in testing. Most expanded thyroid clonotypes (frequency above 0.001) were also found in blood, which suggests that blood repertoires may mirror thyroid immune responses.

V is trimmed back by 8 bases and J by 6 bases, and the junction contains 8 bases that no gene match accounts for. The germline V gene (reference sequence) sets CDR1 to DFQATT and CDR2 to SNEGSKA. The CDR3 spans 13 residues, from the cysteine through the phenylalanine. Here the CDR3 DNA is all that survives: 39 bases in frame from base 1. Ophthalmopathy patients had moderately to severely active disease, with a Clinical Activity Score of 3 or more, a NOSPECS grade of 4 or more, and a disease duration of less than 3 months. Patients with uncontrolled infections, other autoimmune diseases, pregnancy or lactation were excluded. Diagnoses were established on the basis of clinical symptoms, serum thyroxine and TRAb, thyroid ultrasound, and orbital computed tomography. PBMCs were separated from 10 ml of fresh peripheral blood using Ficoll-Paque density gradient centrifugation. Trizol reagent was used to extract total RNA, and RNA quality was then checked on an Agilent 2100 Bioanalyzer.

The material sequenced was blood. This sequence was found in a woman under 30 with Graves' ophthalmopathy. Recombination linked TRBV20-1 to TRBJ2-1, and 9 junction bases match TRBD2. The CDR3 amino acid sequence is: CSSTGTSLNEQFF. The DNA sequence is given as TGCAGTAGCACCGGGACTAGCCTCAATGAGCAGTTCTTC.